The 5 T cell receptor beta chains reported below all come from one sample, sequenced in a study of response to subunit inactivated influenza vaccine. One entry per CDR3 protein, called by TCRdb with MiXCR from the RT-PCR reads. The table lists about 310,000 distinct CDR3 sequences, 21% of them singletons. Source: PBMCs from blood, taken about 20 months after vaccination. These receptors were collected from a man aged 45 to 70 who received an inactivated influenza vaccine.

This rearrangement joins TRBV10-2 to TRBJ1-2; the D gene is possibly TRBD1 (6 bases). From germline, CDR1 is WSHSY and CDR2 SAAADI. V lost 3 bases, J lost 0 bases, and 11 bases lay in between. CDR3 size: 15 residues. The CDR3 protein is CASSDTRGANYGYTF. DNA for the CDR3: TGCGCCAGCAGTGATACCAGGGGAGCTAACTATGGCTACACCTTC.

Remarks on this clonotype: A read error is possible here, since a much larger clone lies one base away. No conserved phenylalanine or tryptophan ends this CDR3, so it is likely a read error. The rearrangement links TRBV2 to TRBJ2-2; D unresolved. Germline loops: CDR1 SNHLY, CDR2 FYNNEI. V shed 2 bases and J shed 6 bases, with 4 bases lying between them. CDR3 size: 12 residues. The CDR3 DNA sequence: TGTGCCAGCAGTGAATGGGCCGGGGAGCTGTTTGTT. This translates into CASSEWAGELFV.

In its sample, this clonotype was seen a few times. This chain joins TRBV6-1 and TRBJ1-2; 7 bases match TRBD1. The V and J ends lost 6 bases and 8 bases, in that order; junction bases with no gene match: 12. CDR1 MNHNS and CDR2 SASEGT come from the germline V gene. The CDR3 is 14 residues long. The CDR3 loop reads CASRVAGGAGGYTF. The CDR3 DNA follows: TGTGCCAGCAGGGTGGCAGGGGGGGCTGGAGGCTACACCTTC.

This clonotype has a handful of counts. The chain has TRBV7-6 and TRBJ2-2; the D call may be TRBD1 or TRBD2 (5 bases each). Germline CDR1 is SGHVS and CDR2 is FNYEAQ. The CDR3 contains 18 residues. Between the trimmed V and J ends, which lost 0 bases and 2 bases, there was a span of 16 bases. CDR3 protein: CASSLARLLRDNTGELFF. CDR3 nucleotides: TGTGCCAGCAGCTTAGCGAGGCTGTTACGGGACAACACCGGGGAGCTGTTTTTT.

This clonotype was observed a few times. This rearrangement joins TRBV11-2 to TRBJ1-4; 9 bases are a match to TRBD1. Germline CDR1 is SGHAT and CDR2 is FQNNGV. The CDR3 is 14 amino acids. V was clipped by 3 bases and J by 8 bases; unmatched bases: 4. This chain's CDR3 is CASSLTGGEEKLFF. DNA for the CDR3: TGTGCCAGCAGCTTGACAGGGGGAGAGGAAAAACTGTTTTTT.